These 27 T cell receptor beta chains were all obtained from the same sample, sequenced in a study of T-cell memory formation after mild COVID-19. One entry per CDR3 protein, called by TCRdb with MiXCR from the 5' RACE reads. The sample lists roughly 260,000 distinct CDR3 sequences; about 15% were seen once. Sequencing was done on a sample of PBMCs or a T cell subset sorted from them (not recorded which). The receptors were sampled from a man aged 18 to 29 who had mild COVID-19 (a few samples of this study predate the infection). Cell type and time point are not known.

This clonotype was found a few times. The gene calls are TRBV4-3 and TRBJ1-6, with TRBD1 matching over 9 bases. Trimming removed 6 bases from V and 8 bases from J; junction bases left unmatched: 8. There are 15 residues in the CDR3. Germline V gene data show CDR1 as LGHNA and CDR2 as YSLEER. The CDR3 here is CASSLTGGGYSPLHF. DNA of the CDR3: TGCGCCAGCAGTCTAACAGGGGGCGGGTATTCACCCCTCCACTTT.

On this clonotype itself: One junction end disagrees with the germline gene, perhaps due to a read error. The chain is built from TRBV18 and TRBJ2-5, with TRBD1 matching over 7 bases. Germline CDR1 is KGHSH and CDR2 is LQKENI. This CDR3 spans 14 amino acids. This CDR3 reads CASEMGTARETQYF. The CDR3 DNA reads as TGTGCCAGCGAAATGGGGACAGCAAGGGAGACACAGTACTTC.

V is TRBV4-2 and J is TRBJ2-7; 9 bases match TRBD1. Germline V gene data show CDR1 as LGHNA and CDR2 as YNFKEQ. The CDR3 consists of 16 residues. The V and J ends lost 8 bases and 2 bases, in that order; junction bases with no gene match: 13. In nucleotides, the CDR3 is TGTGCCAGCCAAAAAGAGGTTGGACAGGGGACCTACGAGCAGTACTTC. Translation: CASQKEVGQGTYEQYF.

The rearrangement links TRBV4-3 to TRBJ1-5; weak D call: TRBD1 (6 bases). V was cut by 0 bases and J by 6 bases, with 12 bases left in between. Germline V CDR1 and CDR2: LGHNA, YSLEER. The CDR3 has 15 residues. CDR3 bases: TGCGCCAGCAGCCAAGATGGGGGGCCGGGTCAGCCCCAGCATTTT. This codes for CASSQDGGPGQPQHF.

This chain joins TRBV7-3 and TRBJ2-1, with D possibly TRBD1 on 6 matching bases. The germline CDR1 and CDR2 sequences are SGHTA and FQGTGA. The CDR3 consists of 15 residues. Trimming pared 5 bases from V and 3 bases from J, leaving 14 bases between. The DNA of the CDR3 is TGTGCCAGCAGCCCACCAGGGGCCATCTACAATGAGCAGTTCTTC. Protein: CASSPPGAIYNEQFF.

The CDR3, as DNA: TGTGCCACCAGTGCGGGACAGGGTTTAGAGACCCAGTACTTC. Encoded protein: CATSAGQGLETQYF. The rearrangement links TRBV24-1 to TRBJ2-5; TRBD1 agrees at 9 bases. CDR1 and CDR2 from the germline V gene are KGHDR and SFDVKD. This CDR3 contains 14 residues. V lost 5 bases and J lost 4; bases outside the gene matches: 4.

The chain employs TRBV6-5 and TRBJ2-6; tentative D call: TRBD1 (5 bases). The germline CDR1 and CDR2 sequences are MNHEY and SVGAGI. The CDR3 loop spans 18 amino acids. Trimming took 5 bases from V and 0 from J, leaving 17 bases between them. CDR3 residues: CASSQQVPRSSGANVLTF. DNA of the CDR3: TGTGCCAGCAGTCAACAGGTTCCTCGGAGCTCTGGGGCCAACGTCCTGACTTTC.

V and J are TRBV12-3 or TRBV12-4 and TRBJ2-2; TRBD1 aligns across 7 bases. The CDR3 is 13 residues long. V lost 6 bases to trimming and J lost 6 bases; unmatched junction nucleotides: 4. In nucleotides, the CDR3 is TGTGCCAGCAGCCCGACAGGGTCCGGGGAGCTGTTTTTT. Amino acids: CASSPTGSGELFF.

This clonotype was recorded at least ten times. This sequence joins TRBV20-1 and TRBJ2-7, with D unresolved. V gave up 2 bases and J gave up 2 bases, with 13 bases separating them. In germline, CDR1 is DFQATT, CDR2 SNEGSKA (reference sequence). The CDR3 runs to 14 residues. Written as DNA, the CDR3 is TGCAGTGCTAGAAATGCTCAGGCCGCCTACGAGCAGTACGTC. This encodes CSARNAQAAYEQYV.

This clonotype was recorded a few times. The V gene is TRBV20-1, the J gene TRBJ1-2, with D perhaps matching TRBD1 (5 bases). CDR3 length equals 13 residues. From germline, CDR1 is DFQATT and CDR2 SNEGSKA (reference sequence). Between the trimmed V and J ends, which lost 0 bases and 7 bases, there was a span of 12 bases. In nucleotides, the CDR3 is TGCAGTGCTAGAGATACTCAGGGTTCTGGCTACACCTTC. The encoded protein is CSARDTQGSGYTF.

This clonotype was observed many times. The rearrangement links TRBV5-6 to TRBJ1-1; D uncertain. Trimming shortened V by 2 bases and J by 5 bases, and 10 bases separated the two germline ends. Germline V gene sequence: CDR1 SGHDT, CDR2 YYEEEE. There are 13 residues in the CDR3. CDR3 DNA sequence: TGTGCCAGCAGCTTAGGGTGGTGGACTGAAGCTTTCTTT. This encodes CASSLGWWTEAFF.

The chain combines TRBV10-3 with TRBJ2-7; D possibly uses TRBD1 or TRBD2 (5 bases each). V was shortened by 10 bases and J by 6 bases, with 7 bases between the two germline ends. Germline CDR1 and CDR2: ENHRY and SYGVKD. CDR3 length: 9 residues. This chain's CDR3 is CAKGTEQYV. CDR3 coding DNA: TGTGCCAAAGGGACCGAGCAGTACGTC.

There are a few counts of this clonotype. The rearrangement joins TRBV12-3 or TRBV12-4 to TRBJ1-4; D is possibly TRBD1 (6 bases). Trimming removed 8 bases from V and 8 bases from J, with 21 bases in between. The length of the CDR3 is 15 residues. The CDR3 loop reads CASVPDRRGLEKLFF. DNA for the CDR3: TGTGCCAGCGTTCCGGACAGACGGGGGTTAGAAAAACTGTTTTTT.

The V and J genes are TRBV4-2 and TRBJ1-1; the D is unclear. V dropped 1 base and J dropped 5 bases, with 11 bases sitting between them. The CDR3 consists of 14 residues. Germline V gene sequence: CDR1 LGHNA, CDR2 YNFKEQ. Here the CDR3 reads CASSQGLMGTEAFF. CDR3 DNA sequence: TGTGCCAGCAGCCAAGGACTTATGGGGACTGAAGCTTTCTTT.

This chain connects TRBV18 to TRBJ2-5; 8 nucleotides agree with TRBD2. Germline CDR1 is KGHSH and CDR2 is LQKENI. V lost 6 bases and J lost 7; bases outside the gene matches: 10. This CDR3 has 14 amino acids. The CDR3 is CASSISGTRPTQYF. CDR3 bases: TGTGCCAGCTCGATCTCCGGGACTAGACCGACCCAGTACTTC.

This clonotype was recorded a few times. The genes are TRBV27 and TRBJ2-1; D gene ambiguous. The CDR3 covers 13 residues. The V gene's germline CDR1 is MNHEY and CDR2 SMNVEV (reference sequence). Trimming stripped 6 bases from V and 4 bases from J, with 10 bases between. Here the CDR3 DNA reads TGTGCCAGCAGCGACCAGAAATACAATGAGCAGTTCTTC. It translates to CASSDQKYNEQFF.

This clonotype was observed a handful of times. The chain links TRBV12-5 to TRBJ2-1, with TRBD2 as a possible D gene (6 bases). Trimming cost V 2 bases and J 5 bases, with 19 bases left between them. The CDR3 consists of 17 residues. Germline values: CDR1 LGHNT, CDR2 FRNRAP. For the CDR3, the DNA is TGTGCTAGTGGTTTGAAAGTTTGGGGGGAAAGTCACAATGAGCAGTTCTTC. It encodes CASGLKVWGESHNEQFF.

The chain combines TRBV4-1 with TRBJ2-2; 7 bases line up with TRBD2. Germline lookup yields CDR1 MGHRA and CDR2 YSYEKL. The CDR3 totals 15 residues. V lost 4 bases, J lost 5 bases, and 7 bases stayed unmatched. For the CDR3, the DNA is TGCGCCAGCAGCCGGGATCCCGGGGGGACCGGGGAGCTGTTTTTT. It specifies CASSRDPGGTGELFF.

The sample holds many counts of this clonotype. The rearrangement links TRBV6-2 or TRBV6-3 to TRBJ1-4; D is possibly TRBD1 (6 bases). CDR1 is MNHEY, CDR2 SVGEGT, per germline. V was cut by 6 bases and J by 7 bases, with 15 bases left in between. The CDR3 spans 14 residues. CDR3: CASRRPTQGEKLFF. The CDR3 DNA sequence: TGTGCCAGCAGACGTCCCACACAGGGTGAAAAACTGTTTTTT.

V is TRBV7-2 and J is TRBJ1-2; D remains unclear. Germline CDR1 SGHTA, CDR2 FQGNSA. With 5 bases removed from V and 3 bases from J, the gap between germline ends came to 10 bases. The CDR3 extends over 13 amino acids. This CDR3 reads CASSEGGDYGYTF. CDR3 sequence (DNA): TGTGCCAGCAGCGAAGGCGGGGACTATGGCTACACCTTC.

This clonotype was detected only a few times. The J gene is TRBJ2-3, the V gene TRBV12-3 or TRBV12-4; 9 bases line up with TRBD2. J gave up 2 bases and V 7 bases, and 16 bases lay outside the gene matches. This CDR3 comprises 18 residues. CDR3 coding DNA: TGTGCCAGCACTACTCGGTGGGTCGAGCGGGGGGTCACAGATACGCAGTATTTT. Its protein product is CASTTRWVERGVTDTQYF.

The chain combines TRBV7-2 with TRBJ2-2; D remains unclear. The CDR3 runs 13 residues. V lost 3 bases and J 8 bases, leaving 10 bases between the germline ends. Germline CDR1 reads SGHTA; CDR2 reads FQGNSA. CDR3 coding DNA: TGTGCCAGCAGCTTCTTGGGAAATGGGGAGCTGTTTTTT. It yields the protein CASSFLGNGELFF. Using reference TRBV7-2 and TRBJ2-2 for the parts outside the CDR3, the full variable domain is GAGVSQSPSNKVTEKGKDVELRCDPISGHTALYWYRQSLGQGLEFLIYFQGNSAPDKSGLPSDRFSAERTGGSVSTLTIQRTQQEDSAVYLCASSFLGNGELFFGEGSRLTVL.

This clonotype was seen many times. This sequence joins TRBV7-3 and TRBJ2-2; 8 bases are a match to TRBD2. Unmatched junction bases numbered 7, after V lost 5 bases and J lost 5 bases. CDR3 size: 15 residues. Germline V gene sequence: CDR1 SGHTA, CDR2 FQGTGA. The CDR3 bases are TGTGCCAGCAGCAGCGCGGGGGGTAGGACCGGGGAGCTGTTTTTT. It translates to CASSSAGGRTGELFF.

V gene TRBV7-3 combines with J gene TRBJ1-2; tentatively, D is TRBD1 (5 bases). The germline V gene has CDR1 SGHTA and CDR2 FQGTGA. CDR3 length equals 13 residues. The ends were cut back, 5 bases at V and 5 bases at J, with 12 bases in the middle. The CDR3, as DNA: TGTGCCAGCAGCCGCGACGGGGGGTATGGCTACACCTTC. Encoded protein: CASSRDGGYGYTF.

This clonotype turned up a few times. The rearrangement uses TRBV6-2 or TRBV6-3 and TRBJ1-2; perhaps TRBD1 as D (6 bases). The CDR3 runs to 10 residues. Germline lookup yields CDR1 MNHEY and CDR2 SVGEGT. Trimming stripped 8 bases from V and 7 bases from J, with 8 bases between. CDR3: CASGGSGYTF. In DNA, the CDR3 is TGTGCCAGCGGGGGCTCTGGCTACACCTTC.

The chain recombines TRBV18 with TRBJ2-5; TRBD2 might be the D (5 bases). The CDR3 is 14 amino acids. CDR1 KGHSH and CDR2 LQKENI come from the germline V gene. The germline V and J ends were trimmed by 3 bases and 5 bases, with 13 bases remaining between them. CDR3 residues: CASSPLEGPETQYF. CDR3 DNA sequence: TGTGCCAGCTCACCCCTAGAGGGCCCCGAGACCCAGTACTTC.

The V and J genes are TRBV20-1 and TRBJ1-1; unclear D gene. This CDR3 has 15 residues. V was shortened by 6 bases and J by 0 bases, with 17 bases between the two germline ends. The germline gives CDR1 DFQATT, CDR2 SNEGSKA (reference sequence). Here the CDR3 reads CSARRPGSMNTEAFF. The DNA for the CDR3 is TGCAGTGCGAGACGTCCGGGGAGCATGAACACTGAAGCTTTCTTT.